Presented here are 31 T cell receptor beta chains from one specimen sequenced in a study of cytomegalovirus exposure and HLA in healthy donors. The PCR made use of 60 Vbeta and 13 Jbeta primers. The protocol was immunoSEQ multiplex PCR, while the TCRdb copy is restricted to in-frame clones and leaves out a portion. This sample has more than 90,000 clones, with under 85% found just once. The sample comprised PBMCs. These receptors originate from a woman in her forties in good health and CMV-seronegative.

The chain carries TRBV7-2 and TRBJ1-2, with D uncertain. Germline-derived CDR1 and CDR2 are SGHTA and FQGNSA. Trimming took 3 bases from V and 2 from J, leaving 7 bases between them. The CDR3 spans 13 residues. Written as DNA, the CDR3 is TGTGCCAGCAGCTTGGGCGAGAACTATGGCTACACCTTC. This codes for CASSLGENYGYTF.

The rearrangement joins TRBV7-6 to TRBJ2-1; 11 nucleotides match TRBD2. CDR1 is SGHVS, CDR2 FNYEAQ, per germline. The CDR3 totals 17 residues. J gave up 0 bases and V 5 bases, and 6 bases lay outside the gene matches. In nucleotides, the CDR3 is TGTGCCAGCAGCACAGGGACTAGCGGTTTCTCCTACAATGAGCAGTTCTTC. Its translation is CASSTGTSGFSYNEQFF.

The chain couples TRBV7-9 to TRBJ2-7; TRBD2 matches at 7 bases. CDR3 length: 15 amino acids. CDR1 and CDR2 from the germline V gene are SEHNR and FQNEAQ (reference sequence). Losses at the gene ends were 0 bases for V and 4 bases for J; bases not matched to a gene: 6. CDR3 sequence (DNA): TGTGCCAGCAGCTTAGCGAATGGGGGGGGATACGAGCAGTACTTC. This encodes CASSLANGGGYEQYF.

This clone occurred once. The chain employs TRBV28 and TRBJ2-2; a possible D gene is TRBD2 (6 bases). CDR1 is MDHEN, CDR2 SYDVKM, per germline. The V end lost 6 bases, the J end lost 5 bases, and 13 bases lay between the germline ends. This CDR3 is 14 amino acids long. The CDR3 nucleotides read TGTGCCAGCAGAGATAGCGGTCGTACCGGGGAGCTGTTTTTT. It encodes CASRDSGRTGELFF. The full variable domain, its missing parts supplied by reference TRBV28 and TRBJ2-2, is DVKVTQSSRYLVKRTGEKVFLECVQDMDHENMFWYRQDPGLGLRLIYFSYDVKMKEKGDIPEGYSVSREKKERFSLILESASTNQTSMYLCASRDSGRTGELFFGEGSRLTVL.

V gene TRBV7-2 combines with J gene TRBJ1-2; 7 nucleotides line up with TRBD1. After removal of 3 bases from V and 2 bases from J, the junction contained 15 bases not matched to a gene. Germline values: CDR1 SGHTA, CDR2 FQGNSA. This CDR3 spans 18 amino acids. CDR3 nucleotides: TGTGCCAGCAGCTTTAAGTTTTCGGGGACAGAACCAAACTATGGCTACACCTTC. It encodes CASSFKFSGTEPNYGYTF. Full variable domain (missing parts from reference TRBV7-2 and TRBJ1-2): GAGVSQSPSNKVTEKGKDVELRCDPISGHTALYWYRQSLGQGLEFLIYFQGNSAPDKSGLPSDRFSAERTGGSVSTLTIQRTQQEDSAVYLCASSFKFSGTEPNYGYTFGSGTRLTVV.

DNA of the CDR3: TGTGCCAGCAGTCTAGCGGGAGGGATCTACGAGCAGTACTTC. This sequence encodes CASSLAGGIYEQYF. This chain links TRBV7-8 with TRBJ2-7, with 12 positions matching TRBD2. V trimming: 6 bases; J trimming: 3 bases; junction bases outside the gene matches: 3. Germline V gene data show CDR1 as SGHVS and CDR2 as FQNEAQ. The CDR3 extends over 14 amino acids.

The chain employs TRBV6-1 and TRBJ1-2, with D possibly TRBD1 on 5 matching bases. The CDR3 has 15 amino acids. V lost 2 bases and J lost 4, with 14 bases in between. Looked up from germline, CDR1 is MNHNS and CDR2 is SASEGT. The CDR3 DNA follows: TGTGCCAGCAGTGAAAATCCGGCGGGGGGCTATGGCTACACCTTC. Its protein is CASSENPAGGYGYTF.

V is TRBV6-5 and J is TRBJ2-5; 10 bases agree with TRBD2. V shed 4 bases, J shed 5 bases, and the junction held 7 bases outside the gene matches. CDR3 length equals 15 residues. Germline-derived CDR1 and CDR2 are MNHEY and SVGAGI. The CDR3 sequence is CASSSRLAGVETQYF. The DNA for the CDR3 is TGTGCCAGCAGTTCCCGGCTAGCGGGAGTTGAGACCCAGTACTTC.

In this sample, this clone turned up a few times. The chain has TRBV11-1 and TRBJ1-6; D remains unclear. Trimming took off 6 bases at V and 0 bases at J, with 6 bases between the two ends. The CDR3 length is 14 residues. Looked up from germline, CDR1 is SGHAT and CDR2 is FQDESV (reference sequence). The DNA of the CDR3 is TGTGCCAGCAGACAAAGCTCCTATAATTCACCCCTCCACTTT. It codes for CASRQSSYNSPLHF.

The chain couples TRBV7-9 to TRBJ1-1; D is ambiguous. Trimming pared 5 bases from V and 8 bases from J, leaving 18 bases between. Germline V gives CDR1 SEHNR, CDR2 FQNEAQ (reference sequence). The CDR3 has 14 amino acids. CDR3 bases: TGTGCCAGCAGCCTAGACCTCTTCGGAGGGGAAGCTTTCTTT. This translates into CASSLDLFGGEAFF.

The J gene is TRBJ1-5, the V gene TRBV28; a weak D match, TRBD1 (6 bases). In germline, CDR1 is MDHEN, CDR2 SYDVKM. The V end lost 7 bases, the J end lost 5 bases, and 18 bases lay between the germline ends. The CDR3 contains 15 residues. The CDR3 spells CASTRMGAGDQPQHF. CDR3 sequence (DNA): TGTGCCAGCACACGAATGGGGGCTGGAGATCAGCCCCAGCATTTT.

In this sample, this clone turned up once. The chain combines TRBV28 with TRBJ1-5; TRBD1 matches at 8 bases. There are 15 residues in the CDR3. CDR1 is MDHEN and CDR2 is SYDVKM in the germline V gene. The V and J ends lost 5 bases and 7 bases, in that order; junction bases with no gene match: 10. CDR3 amino acids: CASSGDRRFGQPQHF. CDR3 DNA sequence: TGTGCCAGCAGTGGGGACAGGCGGTTTGGGCAGCCCCAGCATTTT.

This clone was seen only a few times. The genes are TRBV5-5 and TRBJ1-1; D unresolved. From germline, CDR1 is SGHKS and CDR2 YYEKEE (reference sequence). The CDR3 covers 12 residues. The V and J ends lost 0 bases and 3 bases respectively, with 3 bases between them. DNA of the CDR3: TGTGCCAGCAGCTTGGCGTACACTGAAGCTTTCTTT. Protein: CASSLAYTEAFF.

J is TRBJ2-7 and V is TRBV7-8; D not certain. The CDR3 consists of 16 residues. CDR1 and CDR2 (germline): SGHVS, FQNEAQ. Between the trimmed V and J ends, which lost 5 bases and 3 bases, there was a span of 20 bases. The CDR3 sequence: CASSIAPYRVHYEQYF. CDR3 DNA sequence: TGTGCCAGCAGCATCGCTCCTTACCGGGTGCACTACGAGCAGTACTTC.

This clone was detected a few times. The chain uses TRBV9 and TRBJ2-7; TRBD2 agrees at 14 bases. Germline V gene data show CDR1 as SGDLS and CDR2 as YYNGEE. J was trimmed by 6 bases and V by 4 bases; bases with no gene match: 9. The CDR3 extends over 16 amino acids. The CDR3 nucleotides read TGTGCCAGCAGCCCACAGCCCGGACTAGCGGGAGGCGAGCAGTACTTC. Protein: CASSPQPGLAGGEQYF.

This chain joins TRBV28 and TRBJ1-5, with 8 bases lining up with TRBD1. The CDR3 spans 16 residues. The germline gives CDR1 MDHEN, CDR2 SYDVKM. V was clipped by 5 bases and J by 2 bases; unmatched bases: 8. Written as DNA, the CDR3 is TGTGCCAGCAGTACTACGCAGGGGGCGGGCAATCAGCCCCAGCATTTT. This sequence encodes CASSTTQGAGNQPQHF.

This chain connects TRBV19 to TRBJ2-4; TRBD1 might be the D (5 bases). CDR1 LNHDA and CDR2 SQIVND come from the germline V gene (reference sequence). Trimming removed 5 bases at V and 4 bases at J, with 18 bases between. This CDR3 spans 16 amino acids. The CDR3 DNA follows: TGTGCCAGTAGTTACTCCCCCACAGGAGCGAAAAACATTCAGTACTTC. Its protein is CASSYSPTGAKNIQYF.

This clone has a handful of counts. V is TRBV6-1 and J is TRBJ1-1; D unclear. From germline, CDR1 is MNHNS and CDR2 SASEGT. Trimming left V 3 bases short and J 1 base short, with 12 bases between. The CDR3 is made up of 15 amino acids. The CDR3 is CASSEGGLPNTEAFF. CDR3 nucleotide sequence: TGTGCCAGCAGTGAGGGAGGGTTACCGAACACTGAAGCTTTCTTT.

The genes are TRBV28 and TRBJ1-4; unclear D gene. The CDR3 consists of 14 residues. The V and J ends lost 3 bases and 8 bases respectively, with 13 bases between them. Germline assignment: CDR1 MDHEN and CDR2 SYDVKM. The CDR3 region is CASSLTGSYEKLFF. The CDR3 DNA reads as TGTGCCAGCAGTTTGACCGGGTCCTACGAAAAACTGTTTTTT. Combining the CDR3 with reference TRBV28 and TRBJ1-4 gives the whole variable domain DVKVTQSSRYLVKRTGEKVFLECVQDMDHENMFWYRQDPGLGLRLIYFSYDVKMKEKGDIPEGYSVSREKKERFSLILESASTNQTSMYLCASSLTGSYEKLFFGSGTQLSVL.

The J gene is TRBJ2-3, the V gene TRBV6-1; 9 nucleotides align to TRBD1. Germline CDR1 MNHNS, CDR2 SASEGT. The CDR3 extends over 12 amino acids. The V and J ends lost 6 bases and 5 bases, in that order; junction bases with no gene match: 0. This CDR3 is CASRGQGDTQYF. In DNA, the CDR3 is TGTGCCAGCAGGGGACAGGGAGATACGCAGTATTTT.

The chain employs TRBV6-1 and TRBJ1-5; D unclear. Per germline, CDR1 MNHNS and CDR2 SASEGT. Trimming cost V 7 bases and J 3 bases, with 10 bases left between them. There are 13 residues in the CDR3. Written as DNA, the CDR3 is TGTGCCAGCACCCTAGGACTCAATCAGCCCCAGCATTTT. This translates into CASTLGLNQPQHF.

The chain uses TRBV13 and TRBJ1-5; D is uncertain. Trimming cost V 5 bases and J 4 bases, with 9 bases left between them. The germline gives CDR1 PRHDT, CDR2 FYEKMQ (reference sequence). The CDR3 has 13 residues. CDR3 amino acids: CASSVGFNQPQHF. The CDR3 DNA is TGTGCCAGCAGCGTGGGCTTTAATCAGCCCCAGCATTTT.

The chain links TRBV27 to TRBJ2-1; 11 bases fit TRBD2. The length of the CDR3 is 15 residues. Germline loops: CDR1 MNHEY, CDR2 SMNVEV (reference sequence). V shed 5 bases, J shed 4 bases, and the junction held 4 bases outside the gene matches. The CDR3 DNA reads as TGTGCCAGCAGTGTACTAGCGGGGGCTTACAATGAGCAGTTCTTC. This encodes CASSVLAGAYNEQFF.

The chain has TRBV2 and TRBJ2-3, with D perhaps TRBD1 (5 bases). The J call may be in error: the DNA end matches TRBJ2-1 better. Germline CDR1 and CDR2: SNHLY and FYNNEI. This CDR3 comprises 16 residues. The DNA of the CDR3 is TGTGCCAGCAGTGAAGCCGTGGGCAGGGCCTACAATGAGCAGTTCTTC. Encoded protein: CASSEAVGRAYNEQFF.

The chain has TRBV5-4 and TRBJ2-5, with D maybe TRBD1 (6 bases). The tail of the sequence fits TRBJ2-7 better, so the J call may be wrong. Germline V CDR1 and CDR2: SGHNT, YYREEE (reference sequence). The CDR3 loop spans 15 amino acids. The CDR3 DNA is TGTGCCAGCAGCACCCTTGACAGGAGCTCCTACGAGCAGTACTTC. Translating gives CASSTLDRSSYEQYF.

This chain connects TRBV6-6 to TRBJ2-5; the D gene is possibly TRBD1 (6 bases). V lost 0 bases and J lost 5, with 10 bases in between. This CDR3 is 14 amino acids long. Germline V gene sequence: CDR1 MNHNY, CDR2 SVGAGI (reference sequence). Written as DNA, the CDR3 is TGTGCCAGCAGTTACTCTCAGGGGCTGGAGACCCAGTACTTC. This encodes CASSYSQGLETQYF.

The chain combines TRBV9 with TRBJ1-1, with TRBD1 identical over 8 bases. This CDR3 spans 17 amino acids. The germline gives CDR1 SGDLS, CDR2 YYNGEE. J was trimmed by 2 bases and V by 0 bases; bases with no gene match: 9. For the CDR3, the DNA is TGTGCCAGCAGCGTAGGCCCGCTACAGGGGGGAAACACTGAAGCTTTCTTT. Translated: CASSVGPLQGGNTEAFF.

In DNA form, the CDR3 reads TGTGCCACCGAGGGGGTGTCCTACGAGCAGTACTTC. Protein sequence: CATEGVSYEQYF. V is TRBV28 and J is TRBJ2-7, with a tentative D call TRBD1 (6 bases). The V end was cut by 10 bases, the J end by 1 base, with 11 bases between. The germline gives CDR1 MDHEN, CDR2 SYDVKM. The CDR3 runs to 12 residues. The entire variable domain, with the rest obtained from reference TRBV28 and TRBJ2-7, is as follows: DVKVTQSSRYLVKRTGEKVFLECVQDMDHENMFWYRQDPGLGLRLIYFSYDVKMKEKGDIPEGYSVSREKKERFSLILESASTNQTSMYLCATEGVSYEQYFGPGTRLTVT.

The V gene is TRBV11-1, the J gene TRBJ2-1; 12 bases agree with TRBD2. From germline, CDR1 is SGHAT and CDR2 FQDESV (reference sequence). V gave up 5 bases and J gave up 8 bases; unmatched junction bases: 7. This CDR3 is built from 15 residues. The chain's CDR3 is CASSHRLAGAHEQFF. The CDR3 nucleotides are TGTGCCAGCAGCCATAGACTAGCGGGAGCTCATGAGCAGTTCTTC. The full variable domain, its missing parts supplied by reference TRBV11-1 and TRBJ2-1, is EAEVAQSPRYKITEKSQAVAFWCDPISGHATLYWYRQILGQGPELLVQFQDESVVDDSQLPKDRFSAERLKGVDSTLKIQPAELGDSAMYLCASSHRLAGAHEQFFGPGTRLTVL.

V is TRBV29-1 and J is TRBJ2-5, with D perhaps matching TRBD2 (5 bases). Germline CDR1 and CDR2: SQVTM and ANQGSEA. Trimming stripped 5 bases from V and 5 bases from J, with 9 bases between. This CDR3 has 11 residues. Here the CDR3 DNA reads TGCAGCGTTCAGCGAGGGGAGACCCAGTACTTC. Its translation: CSVQRGETQYF.

This clone has only one observation. The J gene is TRBJ2-7, the V gene TRBV13; D remains unclear. Germline CDR1 and CDR2: PRHDT and FYEKMQ (reference sequence). The CDR3 extends over 15 amino acids. Trimming left V 0 bases short and J 0 bases short, with 9 bases between. This CDR3 is CASSLGRFPSYEQYF. CDR3 coding DNA: TGTGCCAGCAGCTTAGGCCGGTTCCCCTCCTACGAGCAGTACTTC. The whole variable domain, remainder taken from reference TRBV13 and TRBJ2-7, is AAGVIQSPRHLIKEKRETATLKCYPIPRHDTVYWYQQGPGQDPQFLISFYEKMQSDKGSIPDRFSAQQFSDYHSELNMSSLELGDSALYFCASSLGRFPSYEQYFGPGTRLTVT.